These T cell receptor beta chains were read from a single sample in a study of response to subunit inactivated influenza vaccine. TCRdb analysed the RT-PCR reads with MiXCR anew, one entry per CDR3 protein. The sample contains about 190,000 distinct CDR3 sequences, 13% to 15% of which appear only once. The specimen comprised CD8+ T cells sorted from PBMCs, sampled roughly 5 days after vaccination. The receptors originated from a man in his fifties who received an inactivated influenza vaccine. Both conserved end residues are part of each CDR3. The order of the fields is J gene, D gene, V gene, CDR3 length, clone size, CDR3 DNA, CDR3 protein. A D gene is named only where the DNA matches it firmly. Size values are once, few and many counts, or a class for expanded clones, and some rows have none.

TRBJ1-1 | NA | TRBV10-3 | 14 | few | TGTGCCATCAGTGGGACAAAGATGAACACTGAAGCTTTCTTT | CAISGTKMNTEAFF
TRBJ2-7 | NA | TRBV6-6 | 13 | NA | TGTGCCAGCAGTTACTCAAGATACGACGAGCAGTACTTC | CASSYSRYDEQYF
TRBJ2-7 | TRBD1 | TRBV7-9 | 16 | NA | TGTGCCAGCAGCTCCCAAGATCGTGGACAGGGAGGCGAGCAGTACTTC | CASSSQDRGQGGEQYF
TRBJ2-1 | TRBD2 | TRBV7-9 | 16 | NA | TGTGCCAGCAGCCCGGGGGGGGGAATCGCCTACAATGAGCAGTTCTTC | CASSPGGGIAYNEQFF
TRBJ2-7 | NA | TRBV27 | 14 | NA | TGTGCCAGCAGTTTGATAGCGGCTTCCTACGAGCAGTACTTC | CASSLIAASYEQYF
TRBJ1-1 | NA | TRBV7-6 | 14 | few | TGTGCCAGCACCAACAGGGAAGTTTGGACTGAAGCTTTCTTT | CASTNREVWTEAFF
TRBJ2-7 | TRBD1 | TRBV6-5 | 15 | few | TGTGCCAGCAGTAACCCGGGACAGGGGTTTTACGAGCAGTACTTC | CASSNPGQGFYEQYF
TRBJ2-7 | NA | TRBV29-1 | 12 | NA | TGCAGCGTAGAGGGCCTGAACTACGAGCAGTACTTC | CSVEGLNYEQYF
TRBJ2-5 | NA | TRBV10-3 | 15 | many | TGTGCCATCAGTGAAGCCGGCTCTATCCAAGAGACCCAGTACTTC | CAISEAGSIQETQYF
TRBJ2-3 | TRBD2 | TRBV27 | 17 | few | TGTGCCAGCAGTTTGCCCGGGGAGGGTGAGGGCACAGATACGCAGTATTTT | CASSLPGEGEGTDTQYF
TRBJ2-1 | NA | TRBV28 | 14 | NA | TGTGCCAGCAGTTTACGAAGCTCCTACAATGAGCAGTTCTTC | CASSLRSSYNEQFF
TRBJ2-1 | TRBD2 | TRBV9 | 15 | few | TGTGCCAGCAGCGTTAGCGGGAGCACGGGAAATGCGCAGTTCTTC | CASSVSGSTGNAQFF
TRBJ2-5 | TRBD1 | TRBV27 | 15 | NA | TGTGCCAGCAGTGTAGGGACAGGGGGCAGGGAGACCCAGTACTTC | CASSVGTGGRETQYF
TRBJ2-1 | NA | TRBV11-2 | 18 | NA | TGTGCCAGCAGCTTAGACCCTCCAGCGGCAAGCTCCTACAATGAGCAGTTCTTC | CASSLDPPAASSYNEQFF
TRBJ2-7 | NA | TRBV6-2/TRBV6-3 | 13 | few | TGTGCCAGCAGCCAGGGACTCCGAAACGAGCAGTACTTC | CASSQGLRNEQYF
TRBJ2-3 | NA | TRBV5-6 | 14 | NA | TGTGCCAGCAGCTCGATACCCAGCACAGATACGCAGTATTTT | CASSSIPSTDTQYF
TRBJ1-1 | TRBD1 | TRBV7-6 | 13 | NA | TGTGCCAGCAGCTCGACAGGGTCCACTGAAGCTTTCTTT | CASSSTGSTEAFF
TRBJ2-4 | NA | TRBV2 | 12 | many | TGTGCCAGCAGTGAAGAACGCCCTGGTGGGTACTTC | CASSEERPGGYF
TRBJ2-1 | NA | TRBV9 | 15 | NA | TGTGCCAGCGGACCTGGAGACGGGGCATACAATGAGCAGTTCTTC | CASGPGDGAYNEQFF
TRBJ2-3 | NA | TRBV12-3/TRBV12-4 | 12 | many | TGTGCCAGCCAGGCACCAGCAGATACGCAGTATTTT | CASQAPADTQYF
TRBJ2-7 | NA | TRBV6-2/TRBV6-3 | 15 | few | TGTGCCAGCAGTTACCGAGGGACTGTGAAATACGAGCAGTACTTC | CASSYRGTVKYEQYF
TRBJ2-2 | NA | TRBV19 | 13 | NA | TGTGCCAGTAGTATCCTGAGCACCGGGGAGCTGTTTTTT | CASSILSTGELFF
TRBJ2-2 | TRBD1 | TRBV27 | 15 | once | TGTGCCAGCAGTCCCCGGGCAGGGGGTACCGGGGAGCTGTTTTTT | CASSPRAGGTGELFF
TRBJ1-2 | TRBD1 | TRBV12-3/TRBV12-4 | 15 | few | TGTGCCAGCAGTACTCCCCGGGCAGGGGGCGATTTATTCTACTTC | CASSTPRAGGDLFYF
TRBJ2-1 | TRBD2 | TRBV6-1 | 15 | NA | TGTGCCCCCTCAAGCGGGGGTGCCCTCTACAATGAGCAGTTCTTC | CAPSSGGALYNEQFF
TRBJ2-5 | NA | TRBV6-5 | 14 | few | TGTGCCAGCAGTTTGTACCCGTCCCCCGAGACCCAGTACTTC | CASSLYPSPETQYF
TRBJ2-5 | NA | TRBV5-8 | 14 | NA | TGTGCCAGCAGCCTGGACACGGCCCAAGAGACCCAGTACTTC | CASSLDTAQETQYF
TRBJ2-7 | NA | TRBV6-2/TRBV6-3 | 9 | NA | TGTGCCATCATCTACGAGCAGTACTTC | CAIIYEQYF
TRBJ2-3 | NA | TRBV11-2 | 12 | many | TGTGCCAGCAGCTTGTTGCGTGATACGCAGTATTTT | CASSLLRDTQYF
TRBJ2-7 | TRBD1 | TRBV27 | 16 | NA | TGTGCCAGCAGTTGCAACCGGTGGACAGGGTACCACGAGCAGTACTTC | CASSCNRWTGYHEQYF
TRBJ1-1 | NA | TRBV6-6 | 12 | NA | TGTGCCAGCAGTTACCCCGACAGCGGAGCTTTCTTT | CASSYPDSGAFF
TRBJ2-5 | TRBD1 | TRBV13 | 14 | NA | TGTGCCAGCCAAACCCGACAGGGACAAGAGACCCAGTACTTC | CASQTRQGQETQYF
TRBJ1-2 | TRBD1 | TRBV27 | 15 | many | TGTGCCAGCAGTCTCACGACAGGGGGCGTCTATGGCTACACCTTC | CASSLTTGGVYGYTF
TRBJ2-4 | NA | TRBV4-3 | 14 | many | TGCGCCAGCAGCCAAACAGTAGCCAAAAACATTCAGTACTTC | CASSQTVAKNIQYF
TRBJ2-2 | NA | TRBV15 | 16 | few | TGTGCCACCAGCAGCCCAGGATTAACGGACACCGGGGAGCTGTTTTTT | CATSSPGLTDTGELFF
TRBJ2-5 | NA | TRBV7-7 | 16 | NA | TGTGCTAGCAGCACCCATACTGCGGGGTACCAAGAGACCCAGTACTTC | CASSTHTAGYQETQYF
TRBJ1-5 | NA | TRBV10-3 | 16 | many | TGTGCCATCAGTGATCCCGTTTATAATAGCAATCAGCCCCAGCATTTT | CAISDPVYNSNQPQHF